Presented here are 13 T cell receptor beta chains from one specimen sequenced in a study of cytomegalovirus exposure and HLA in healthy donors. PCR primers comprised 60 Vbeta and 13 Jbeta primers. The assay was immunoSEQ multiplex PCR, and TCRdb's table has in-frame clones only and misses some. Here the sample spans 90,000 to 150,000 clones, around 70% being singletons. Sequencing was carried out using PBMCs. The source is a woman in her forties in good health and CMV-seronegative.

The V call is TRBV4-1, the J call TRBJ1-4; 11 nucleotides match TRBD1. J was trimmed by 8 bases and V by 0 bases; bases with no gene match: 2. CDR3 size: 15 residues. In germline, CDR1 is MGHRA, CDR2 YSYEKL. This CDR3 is CASSQEGQGVEKLFF. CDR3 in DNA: TGCGCCAGCAGCCAAGAGGGACAGGGGGTAGAAAAACTGTTTTTT.

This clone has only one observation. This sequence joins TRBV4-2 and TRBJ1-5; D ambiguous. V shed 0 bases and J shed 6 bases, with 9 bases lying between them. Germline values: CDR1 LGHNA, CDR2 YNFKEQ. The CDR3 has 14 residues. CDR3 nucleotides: TGTGCCAGCAGCCAAGAAAGCGGTGGTCAGCCCCAGCATTTT. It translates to CASSQESGGQPQHF.

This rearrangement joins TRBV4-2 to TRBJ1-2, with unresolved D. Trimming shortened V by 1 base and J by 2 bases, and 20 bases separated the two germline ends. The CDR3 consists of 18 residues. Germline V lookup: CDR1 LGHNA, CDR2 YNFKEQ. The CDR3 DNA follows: TGTGCCAGCAGCCAAGTTTGGGTCAGCGCTCCCCTGAACTATGGCTACACCTTC. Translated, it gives CASSQVWVSAPLNYGYTF.

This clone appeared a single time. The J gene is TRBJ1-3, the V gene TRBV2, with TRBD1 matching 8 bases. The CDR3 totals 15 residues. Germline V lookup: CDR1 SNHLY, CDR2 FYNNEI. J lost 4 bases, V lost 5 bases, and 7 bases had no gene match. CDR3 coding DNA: TGTGCCAGCAGTTCCCAGGGGGCGAGGGGAAACACCATATATTTT. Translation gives CASSSQGARGNTIYF.

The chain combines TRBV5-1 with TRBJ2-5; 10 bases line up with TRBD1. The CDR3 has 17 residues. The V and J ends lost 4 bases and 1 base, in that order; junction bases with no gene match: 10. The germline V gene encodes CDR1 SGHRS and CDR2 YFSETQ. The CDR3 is CASSLGLDRGGQETQYF. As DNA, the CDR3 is TGCGCCAGCAGCCTGGGGTTGGACAGGGGGGGCCAAGAGACCCAGTACTTC.

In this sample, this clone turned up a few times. Written as DNA, the CDR3 is TGTGCCATCAGTGTGGGACAGGGAGGGAATGAGCAGTTCTTC. Protein product: CAISVGQGGNEQFF. The chain employs TRBV10-3 and TRBJ2-1; the match to TRBD1 covers 9 bases. CDR3 size: 14 residues. The junction had 5 bases not matched to a gene; V was cut back by 4 bases and J by 7 bases. Germline V gives CDR1 ENHRY, CDR2 SYGVKD.

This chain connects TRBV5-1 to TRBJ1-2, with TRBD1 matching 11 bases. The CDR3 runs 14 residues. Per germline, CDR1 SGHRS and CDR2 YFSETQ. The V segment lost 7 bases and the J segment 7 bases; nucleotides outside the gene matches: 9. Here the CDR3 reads CASGSGQGEGGYTF. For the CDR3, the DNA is TGCGCCAGCGGCTCGGGACAGGGGGAAGGTGGCTACACCTTC.

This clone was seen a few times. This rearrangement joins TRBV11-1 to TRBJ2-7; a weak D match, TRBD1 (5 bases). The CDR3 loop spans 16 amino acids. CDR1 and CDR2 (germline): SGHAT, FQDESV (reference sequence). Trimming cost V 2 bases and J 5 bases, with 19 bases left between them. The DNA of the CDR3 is TGTGCCAGCAGCTTAAAAGGGCCCCAGGGAACGGACGAGCAGTACTTC. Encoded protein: CASSLKGPQGTDEQYF.

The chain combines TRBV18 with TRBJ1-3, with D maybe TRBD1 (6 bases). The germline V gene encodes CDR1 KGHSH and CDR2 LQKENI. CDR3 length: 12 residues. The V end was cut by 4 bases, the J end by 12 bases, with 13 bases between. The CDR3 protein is CASSLTGPHIYF. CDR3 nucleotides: TGTGCCAGCTCACTAACAGGGCCCCACATATATTTT.

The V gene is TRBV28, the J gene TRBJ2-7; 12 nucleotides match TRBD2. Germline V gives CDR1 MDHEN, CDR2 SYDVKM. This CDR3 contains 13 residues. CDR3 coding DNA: TGTACCACCTTGACTAGCGGGAGCACCTGGTGGTACTTC. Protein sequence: CTTLTSGSTWWYF.

The CDR3 DNA sequence: TGTGCCAGCAGTGGGACAGGGGCTTACACCGGGGAGCTGTTTTTT. This translates into CASSGTGAYTGELFF. J is TRBJ2-2 and V is TRBV25-1; 9 nucleotides align to TRBD1. The CDR3 runs to 15 residues. The germline V gene encodes CDR1 MGHDK and CDR2 SYGVNS. J lost 3 bases, V lost 4 bases, and 3 bases had no gene match.

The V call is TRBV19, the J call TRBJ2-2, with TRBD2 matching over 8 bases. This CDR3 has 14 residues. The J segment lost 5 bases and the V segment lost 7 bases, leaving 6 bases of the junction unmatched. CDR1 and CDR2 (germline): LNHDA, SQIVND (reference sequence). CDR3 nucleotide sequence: TGTGCCAGTACCCCGGGAGGGGGGACCGGGGAGCTGTTTTTT. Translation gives CASTPGGGTGELFF.

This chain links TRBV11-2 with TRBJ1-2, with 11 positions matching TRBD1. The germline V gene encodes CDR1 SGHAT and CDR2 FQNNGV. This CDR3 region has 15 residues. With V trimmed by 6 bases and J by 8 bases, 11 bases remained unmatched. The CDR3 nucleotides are TGTGCCAGCAGTTGGACAGGGGGCGCGACGGAGGGCTACACCTTC. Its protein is CASSWTGGATEGYTF.